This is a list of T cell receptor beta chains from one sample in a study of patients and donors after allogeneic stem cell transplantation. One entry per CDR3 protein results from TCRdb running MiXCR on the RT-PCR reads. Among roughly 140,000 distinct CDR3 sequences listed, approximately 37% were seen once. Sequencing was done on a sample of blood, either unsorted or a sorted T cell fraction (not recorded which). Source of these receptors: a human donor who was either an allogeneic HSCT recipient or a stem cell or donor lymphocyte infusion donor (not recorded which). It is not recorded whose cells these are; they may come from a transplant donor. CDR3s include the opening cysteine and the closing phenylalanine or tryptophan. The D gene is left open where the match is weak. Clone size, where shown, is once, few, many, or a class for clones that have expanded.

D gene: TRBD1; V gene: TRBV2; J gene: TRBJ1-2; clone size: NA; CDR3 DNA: TGTGCCAGAGAGACAGGGGGACGAGGGGGCTACACCTTC; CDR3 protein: CARETGGRGGYTF
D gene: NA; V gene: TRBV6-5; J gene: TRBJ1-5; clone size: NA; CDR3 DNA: TGTGCCAGCAGCCGGACAGCCTATAGCAATCAGCCCCAGCATTTT; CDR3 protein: CASSRTAYSNQPQHF
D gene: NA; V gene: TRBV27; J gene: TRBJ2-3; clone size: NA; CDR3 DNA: TGTGCCAGCAGTTTAAGACGGGGAAGCACAGATACGCAGTATTTT; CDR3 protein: CASSLRRGSTDTQYF
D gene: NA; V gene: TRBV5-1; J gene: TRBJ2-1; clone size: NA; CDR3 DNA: TGCGCCAGCAGCTTCGGGCGAGGTGAGCAGTTCTTC; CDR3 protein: CASSFGRGEQFF
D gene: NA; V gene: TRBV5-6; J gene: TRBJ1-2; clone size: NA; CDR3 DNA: TGTGCCAGCAGCTTTCCGCAGGCGGATGGCTACACCTTC; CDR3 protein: CASSFPQADGYTF
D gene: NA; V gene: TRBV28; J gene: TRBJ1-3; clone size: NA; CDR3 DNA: TGTGCCAGCATAGGCGGCTCTGGAAACACCATATATTTT; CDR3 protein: CASIGGSGNTIYF
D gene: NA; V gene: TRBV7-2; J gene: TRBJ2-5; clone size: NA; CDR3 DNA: TGTGCCAGCAGCCGAGCTTACCCCCAAGAGACCCAGTACTTC; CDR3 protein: CASSRAYPQETQYF
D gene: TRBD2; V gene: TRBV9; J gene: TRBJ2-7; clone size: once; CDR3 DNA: TGTGCCAGCAGCGTAGAAAGCGGGGCCTACGAGCAGTACTTC; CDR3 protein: CASSVESGAYEQYF
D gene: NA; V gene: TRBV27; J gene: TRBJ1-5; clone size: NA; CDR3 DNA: TGTGCCAGCAGTTTCGACCGCTCAAAGCCCCAGCATTTT; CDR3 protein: CASSFDRSKPQHF
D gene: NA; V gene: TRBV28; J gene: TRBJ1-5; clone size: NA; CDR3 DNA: TGTGCCAGCAGGGGGGGTACGGTCGGTCCCCAGCATTTT; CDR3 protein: CASRGGTVGPQHF
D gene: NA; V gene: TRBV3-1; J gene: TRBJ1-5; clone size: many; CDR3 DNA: TGTGCCAGCAGCCCGGGAGTTAGCAATCAGCCCCAGCATTTT; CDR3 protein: CASSPGVSNQPQHF
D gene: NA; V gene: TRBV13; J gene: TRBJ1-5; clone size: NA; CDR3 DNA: TGTGCCAGCAGCTTGGGCAGGGCCAATCAGCCCCAGCATTTT; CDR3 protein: CASSLGRANQPQHF
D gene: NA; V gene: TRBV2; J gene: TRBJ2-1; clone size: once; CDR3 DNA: TGTGCCAGCCCCTCCAGGGAGCCTACCTCCTACAATGAGCAGTTCTTC; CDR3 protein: CASPSREPTSYNEQFF
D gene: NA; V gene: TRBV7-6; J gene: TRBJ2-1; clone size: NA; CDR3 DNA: TGTGCCAGCAGCCCTGGCGCGACCTACAATGAGCAGTTCTTC; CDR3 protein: CASSPGATYNEQFF
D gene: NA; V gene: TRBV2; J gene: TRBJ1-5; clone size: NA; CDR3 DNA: TGTGCCAGCAGTGAAACCGGAACACCTCGTTATAGCAATCAGCCCCAGCATTTT; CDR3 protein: CASSETGTPRYSNQPQHF
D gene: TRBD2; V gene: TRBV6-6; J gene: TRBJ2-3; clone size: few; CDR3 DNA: TGTGCCAGCAGTTTTCTAGCGGGGGCCTGGGCAGATACGCAGTATTTT; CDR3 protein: CASSFLAGAWADTQYF
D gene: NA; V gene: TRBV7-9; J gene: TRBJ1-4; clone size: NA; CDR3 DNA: TGTGCCAGCAGCTTCGGTCCGAACTATCCTAATGAAAAACTGTTTTTT; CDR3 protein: CASSFGPNYPNEKLFF
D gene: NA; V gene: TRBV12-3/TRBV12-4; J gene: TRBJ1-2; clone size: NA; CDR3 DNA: TGTGCCAGCACCCTAACAGGGCCCTATGGCTACACCTTC; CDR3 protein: CASTLTGPYGYTF
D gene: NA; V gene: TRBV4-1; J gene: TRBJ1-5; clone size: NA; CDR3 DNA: TGCGCCAGCAGCCAAGGGACAGCTTTCAATCAGCCCCAGCATTTT; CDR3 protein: CASSQGTAFNQPQHF
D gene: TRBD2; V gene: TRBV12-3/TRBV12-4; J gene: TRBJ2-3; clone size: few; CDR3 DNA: TGTGCCAGCCCCCAGGGAGCGGGGCTAGATACGCAGTATTTT; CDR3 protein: CASPQGAGLDTQYF
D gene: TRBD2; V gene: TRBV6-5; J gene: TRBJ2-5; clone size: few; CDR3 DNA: TGTGCCAGCAATCGGAGGAGCGGGGGGTTAGGAGAGACCCAGTACTTC; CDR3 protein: CASNRRSGGLGETQYF
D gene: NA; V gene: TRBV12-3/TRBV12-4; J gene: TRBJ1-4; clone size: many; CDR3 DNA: TGTGCCAGCAGATCAGGGTATGGGGGTGAAAAACTGTTTTTT; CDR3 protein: CASRSGYGGEKLFF
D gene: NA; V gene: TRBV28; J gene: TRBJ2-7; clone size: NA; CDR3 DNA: TGTGCCAGCAGTTTATCTGAATACGAGCAGTACTTC; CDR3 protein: CASSLSEYEQYF
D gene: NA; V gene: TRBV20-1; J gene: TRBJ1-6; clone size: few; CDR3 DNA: TGCAGTGCTAGTTTGGGGGGCTTGGGACCCCTCCACTTT; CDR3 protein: CSASLGGLGPLHF
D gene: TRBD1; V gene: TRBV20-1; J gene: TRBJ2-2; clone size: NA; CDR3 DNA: TGCAGTGCGTTTAGCCCGACAGGGGGCACCGGGGAGCTGTTTTTT; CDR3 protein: CSAFSPTGGTGELFF
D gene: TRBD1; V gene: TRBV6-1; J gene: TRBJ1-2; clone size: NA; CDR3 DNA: TGTGCCAGCAGTGAAAGACAGGGGGTCAACTATGGCTACACCTTC; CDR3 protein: CASSERQGVNYGYTF
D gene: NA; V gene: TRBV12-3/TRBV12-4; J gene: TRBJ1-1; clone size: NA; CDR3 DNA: TGTGCCAGCAGTTCGAAGGTAGCCCCCCCGAACACTGAAGCTTTCTTT; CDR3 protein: CASSSKVAPPNTEAFF
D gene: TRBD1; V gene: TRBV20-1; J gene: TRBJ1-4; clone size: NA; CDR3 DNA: TGCAGTGCGGGTACCAGGGGGACCTTTGAAAAACTGTTTTTT; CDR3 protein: CSAGTRGTFEKLFF
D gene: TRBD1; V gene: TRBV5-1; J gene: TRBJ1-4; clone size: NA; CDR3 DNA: TGCGCCAGCAGCTGGGGACAGGGGTCGGGCGAAAAACTGTTTTTT; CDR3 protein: CASSWGQGSGEKLFF
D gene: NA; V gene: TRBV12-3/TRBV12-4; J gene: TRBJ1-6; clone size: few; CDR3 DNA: TGTGCCAGCAGTGCTCCAGGGTCACCCCTCCACTTT; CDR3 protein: CASSAPGSPLHF
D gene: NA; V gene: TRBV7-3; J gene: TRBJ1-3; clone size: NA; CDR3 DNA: TGTGCCAGCAGCCGCATAGGGACCGGCTCTGGAAACACCATATATTTT; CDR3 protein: CASSRIGTGSGNTIYF
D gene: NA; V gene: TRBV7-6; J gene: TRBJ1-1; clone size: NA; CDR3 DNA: TGTGCCAGCAGCTTACACCCAGGGTTTCTAGACACTGAAGCTTTCTTT; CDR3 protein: CASSLHPGFLDTEAFF
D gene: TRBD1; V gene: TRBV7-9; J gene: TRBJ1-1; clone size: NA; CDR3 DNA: TGTGCCAGCAGCTCTCACAGGGGGCAGGGCACTGAAGCTTTCTTT; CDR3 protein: CASSSHRGQGTEAFF
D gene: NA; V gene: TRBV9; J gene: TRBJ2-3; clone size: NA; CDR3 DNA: TGTGCCAGCAGCGTAGTAGGGAGCCAGCCAGATACGCAGTATTTT; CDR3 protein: CASSVVGSQPDTQYF
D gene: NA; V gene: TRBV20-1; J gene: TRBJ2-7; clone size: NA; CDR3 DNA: TGCAGTGCCCGGACAGTAAAGGCCTACGAGCAGTACTTC; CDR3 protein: CSARTVKAYEQYF
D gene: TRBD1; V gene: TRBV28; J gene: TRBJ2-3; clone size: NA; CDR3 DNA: TGTGCCAGCAGTTTTGTTGGACAGGGTGGTCCGGATACGCAGTATTTT; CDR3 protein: CASSFVGQGGPDTQYF
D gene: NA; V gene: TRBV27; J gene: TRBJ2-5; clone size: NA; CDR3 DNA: TGTGCCAGCAGTTTGGGCCGAAGGGAGACCCAGTACTTC; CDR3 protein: CASSLGRRETQYF
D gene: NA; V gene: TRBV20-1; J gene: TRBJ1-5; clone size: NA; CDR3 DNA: TGCAGTGCCTCAAAAACCGCCGAGGAGGCAATTTATAGCAATCAGCCCCAGCATTTT; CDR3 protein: CSASKTAEEAIYSNQPQHF
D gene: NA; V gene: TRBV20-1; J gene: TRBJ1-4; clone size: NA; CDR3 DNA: TGCAGTGCTAGAGGCCCGACAGGTGCAACTAATGAAAAACTGTTTTTT; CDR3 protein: CSARGPTGATNEKLFF
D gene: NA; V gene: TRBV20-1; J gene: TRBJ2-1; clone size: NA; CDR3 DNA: TGCAGTGCTAGAGTATACCGGATTTACAATGAGCAGTTCTTC; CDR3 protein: CSARVYRIYNEQFF